Below, 26 T cell receptor beta chains from the same sample are listed, as sequenced in a study of shared clonotypes between healthy human individuals (dated by TCRdb to about 2020). The library came from the immunoSEQ multiplex PCR assay. TCRdb provides this immuneACCESS table in a form limited to in-frame rearrangements. Some clones are lacking; in checked studies, under half of them reflect an unresolved V gene, and why the rest are absent is not known. Present in this sample are roughly 2,500,000 clones, roughly 93% of which were seen just once. Together, the top ten hold 0.36% of the sample. The sample was naive CD4+ T cells from PBMCs. Read against the paper, the sample's cell subset or site label means: CD45RA+ positively selected. The origin of the receptors is a young man in good health. Some clones in this sample may be carry-over from other donors' samples.

The rearrangement links TRBV30 to TRBJ2-6, with D unclear. The CDR3 has 12 residues. In germline, CDR1 is GTSNPN, CDR2 SVGIG (reference sequence). Trimming shortened V by 4 bases and J by 4 bases, and 5 bases separated the two germline ends. This CDR3 reads CAWIPGANVLTF. The CDR3 nucleotides are TGTGCCTGGATACCCGGGGCCAACGTCCTGACTTTC.

The CDR3 region is CASSVGRARYSGNTIYF. The CDR3 DNA is TGTGCCAGCAGCGTAGGTAGAGCCCGGTATTCTGGAAACACCATATATTTT. The rearrangement joins TRBV9 to TRBJ1-3; D is uncertain. Germline CDR1 SGDLS, CDR2 YYNGEE. The CDR3 is 17 amino acids. Trimming took 0 bases from V and 1 from J, leaving 14 bases between them.

V usage is TRBV4-1 and J usage is TRBJ1-1; TRBD1 might be the D (6 bases). The CDR3 has 17 residues. Germline-derived CDR1 and CDR2 are MGHRA and YSYEKL. V shed 6 bases and J shed 1 base, with 21 bases lying between them. CDR3: CASRDHRASLGNTEAFF. The CDR3 nucleotides are TGCGCCAGCAGAGACCACAGGGCGAGCTTAGGGAACACTGAAGCTTTCTTT.

J is TRBJ2-2 and V is TRBV10-1; no clear D. Per germline, CDR1 WNHNN and CDR2 SYGVQD (reference sequence). V lost 6 bases and J lost 1, with 9 bases in between. This CDR3 is 14 amino acids long. The CDR3 sequence: CASSLGQNTGELFF. In nucleotides, the CDR3 is TGCGCCAGCAGCCTCGGTCAGAACACCGGGGAGCTGTTTTTT.

The rearrangement joins TRBV9 to TRBJ2-5, with D uncertain. Germline V gene lookup returns CDR1 SGDLS and CDR2 YYNGEE. V lost 0 bases and J 3 bases, leaving 12 bases between the germline ends. There are 15 residues in the CDR3. The DNA for the CDR3 is TGTGCCAGCAGCGTAGATCCCAGTTGGGAAGAGACCCAGTACTTC. Residues: CASSVDPSWEETQYF.

This rearrangement joins TRBV9 to TRBJ1-2; no firm D call. Between the trimmed V and J ends, which lost 4 bases and 4 bases, there was a span of 14 bases. CDR1 and CDR2 (germline): SGDLS, YYNGEE. The CDR3 is 14 amino acids. CDR3 sequence: CASSPSGQSYGYTF. CDR3 DNA sequence: TGTGCCAGCAGCCCCAGTGGGCAGTCCTATGGCTACACCTTC. Full variable domain (outside the CDR3, taken from reference TRBV9 and TRBJ1-2): DSGVTQTPKHLITATGQRVTLRCSPRSGDLSVYWYQQSLDQGLQFLIQYYNGEERAKGNILERFSAQQFPDLHSELNLSSLELGDSALYFCASSPSGQSYGYTFGSGTRLTVV.

The V gene is TRBV14, the J gene TRBJ2-5; D is uncertain. V dropped 1 base and J dropped 4 bases, with 10 bases sitting between them. The germline V gene encodes CDR1 SGHDN and CDR2 FVKESK. There are 14 residues in the CDR3. Written as DNA, the CDR3 is TGTGCCAGCAGCCAAGTTAGTCAGAGAGAGACCCAGTACTTC. Protein: CASSQVSQRETQYF.

V and J are TRBV5-1 and TRBJ2-7; D is possibly TRBD1 (6 bases). CDR1 is SGHRS, CDR2 YFSETQ, per germline. Between the trimmed V and J ends, which lost 1 base and 4 bases, there was a span of 9 bases. The CDR3 runs to 13 residues. CDR3: CASSLPQGYEQYF. The DNA for the CDR3 is TGCGCCAGCAGCTTGCCCCAGGGGTACGAGCAGTACTTC.

The V gene is TRBV29-1, the J gene TRBJ2-3; 9 bases agree with TRBD2. Germline CDR1 SQVTM, CDR2 ANQGSEA. Germline trimming cut 6 bases from V and 5 bases from J; bases unmatched to any gene: 12. The CDR3 consists of 15 residues. DNA for the CDR3: TGCAGCGTGAGGCGACTAGCGGAGGGGGTAGATACGCAGTATTTT. Translated: CSVRRLAEGVDTQYF.

The chain recombines TRBV28 with TRBJ1-3; D not resolved. From germline, CDR1 is MDHEN and CDR2 SYDVKM. This CDR3 has 17 residues. Trimming cost V 1 base and J 12 bases, with 25 bases left between them. CDR3 loop: CASSLLFSGIAGPRIYF. The CDR3 nucleotides read TGTGCCAGCAGTTTATTATTTTCGGGTATTGCCGGCCCCCGCATATATTTT.

This chain links TRBV18 with TRBJ2-5; the D is unclear. The V end was cut by 0 bases, the J end by 1 base, with 3 bases between. Germline CDR1 KGHSH, CDR2 LQKENI. There are 13 residues in the CDR3. The CDR3 nucleotides read TGTGCCAGCTCACCACCCTTCCAAGAGACCCAGTACTTC. Its translation: CASSPPFQETQYF.

The J gene is TRBJ2-5, the V gene TRBV21-1; the D call in the table, TRBD2, was not verified against the DNA. TRBV21-1 is deemed a pseudogene. This CDR3 has 17 residues. DNA of the CDR3: TGTGCCAGCAGCAAAGCGCTTTCTGGAAGGAGCCAAGAGACCCAGTACTTC. Residues: CASSKALSGRSQETQYF.

The V and J genes are TRBV19 and TRBJ1-4; 9 nucleotides agree with TRBD1. The CDR3 has 15 amino acids. V lost 5 bases, J lost 3 bases, and 4 bases stayed unmatched. Germline V lookup: CDR1 LNHDA, CDR2 SQIVND (reference sequence). CDR3 residues: CASSGTGLSNEKLFF. The CDR3 DNA follows: TGTGCCAGTAGTGGGACAGGGCTCTCTAATGAAAAACTGTTTTTT.

This chain connects TRBV9 to TRBJ2-3; 7 nucleotides line up with TRBD1. CDR1 and CDR2 (germline): SGDLS, YYNGEE. The CDR3 loop spans 14 amino acids. Trimming cost V 4 bases and J 1 base; bases outside gene matches: 3. The chain's CDR3 is CASSQGQRTDTQYF. In nucleotides, the CDR3 is TGTGCCAGCAGCCAGGGACAGCGCACAGATACGCAGTATTTT.

The chain employs TRBV7-2 and TRBJ2-3, with 7 bases that match TRBD2. The junction had 2 bases not matched to a gene; V was cut back by 3 bases and J by 2 bases. The CDR3 runs 14 residues. Germline V gene lookup returns CDR1 SGHTA and CDR2 FQGNSA. The CDR3 DNA follows: TGTGCCAGCAGCTTCGCGGGAGCCACAGATACGCAGTATTTT. This encodes CASSFAGATDTQYF.

The chain has TRBV5-6 and TRBJ2-3, with 8 bases lining up with TRBD1. CDR1 SGHDT and CDR2 YYEEEE come from the germline V gene. The CDR3 loop spans 15 amino acids. Trimming took 0 bases from V and 5 from J; bases not matched to a gene: 5. The CDR3, as DNA: TGTGCCAGCAGCTTGGACAGGGGGGTTGGAGATACGCAGTATTTT. Amino acids: CASSLDRGVGDTQYF.

The CDR3 region has the DNA TGTGCCAGCAGCTTAGCGGGGGCTACCGGAGAGGAGCAGTTCTTC. As protein: CASSLAGATGEEQFF. The chain links TRBV7-3 to TRBJ2-1; D perhaps matches TRBD2 (7 bases). The CDR3 spans 15 residues. Looked up from germline, CDR1 is SGHTA and CDR2 is FQGTGA. V lost 2 bases to trimming and J lost 10 bases, with 18 bases between them.

The chain couples TRBV9 to TRBJ2-2; 9 positions match TRBD1. The V gene end was trimmed by 1 base and the J gene end by 5 bases; junction bases not matched to a gene: 3. The CDR3 loop spans 15 amino acids. From germline, CDR1 is SGDLS and CDR2 YYNGEE. CDR3 DNA sequence: TGTGCCAGCAGCGTATCCGACAGGGGGACCGGGGAGCTGTTTTTT. Amino acids: CASSVSDRGTGELFF.

The J gene is TRBJ2-7, the V gene TRBV2; 9 positions agree with TRBD1. The V segment lost 7 bases and the J segment 6 bases; nucleotides outside the gene matches: 4. The CDR3 is made up of 12 amino acids. Germline V gene lookup returns CDR1 SNHLY and CDR2 FYNNEI. The chain's CDR3 is CASTGTGSEQYF. In DNA form, the CDR3 reads TGTGCCAGCACCGGGACAGGGTCCGAGCAGTACTTC.

The V and J genes are TRBV11-2 and TRBJ2-2; D is unresolved. The V gene lost 6 bases and the J gene lost 1 base, with 6 bases spanning the gap. From germline, CDR1 is SGHAT and CDR2 FQNNGV. There are 13 residues in the CDR3. For the CDR3, the DNA is TGTGCCAGCAGGCAGGAGAACACCGGGGAGCTGTTTTTT. Its translation: CASRQENTGELFF.

On this clone itself: This sample includes further DNA sequences coding for the same CDR3. V gene TRBV27 combines with J gene TRBJ2-7; D remains ambiguous. Trimming pared 6 bases from V and 3 bases from J, leaving 12 bases between. There are 13 residues in the CDR3. Germline assignment: CDR1 MNHEY and CDR2 SMNVEV (reference sequence). The CDR3 bases are TGTGCCAGCAGCCCCTCGGCCTTCTACGAGCAGTACTTC. Protein sequence: CASSPSAFYEQYF.

As regards this clone: Other DNA sequences within the sample encode an identical CDR3. The chain joins TRBV18 to TRBJ1-5; TRBD1 is a possible D gene (5 bases). V shed 0 bases and J shed 7 bases, with 13 bases lying between them. The CDR3 is made up of 15 amino acids. The germline V gene encodes CDR1 KGHSH and CDR2 LQKENI. The CDR3 protein is CASSPPGQGGQPQHF. The CDR3 DNA reads as TGTGCCAGCTCACCACCGGGGCAGGGAGGGCAGCCCCAGCATTTT. Together with reference TRBV18 and TRBJ1-5, the CDR3 gives the full variable domain: NAGVMQNPRHLVRRRGQEARLRCSPMKGHSHVYWYRQLPEEGLKFMVYLQKENIIDESGMPKERFSAEFPKEGPSILRIQQVVRGDSAAYFCASSPPGQGGQPQHFGDGTRLSIL.

The chain has TRBV2 and TRBJ2-5, with a possible D match to TRBD2 (7 bases). Germline CDR1 and CDR2: SNHLY and FYNNEI. The CDR3 is made up of 13 amino acids. The V gene lost 9 bases and the J gene lost 1 base, with 12 bases spanning the gap. The CDR3 here is CASRGGGQETQYF. CDR3 bases: TGTGCCAGTCGAGGGGGGGGCCAAGAGACCCAGTACTTC.

This clone was recorded only once. The chain uses TRBV5-1 and TRBJ2-3; D gene unclear. Looked up from germline, CDR1 is SGHRS and CDR2 is YFSETQ. The CDR3 totals 14 residues. V was trimmed by 6 bases and J by 0 bases, leaving 11 bases between them. DNA of the CDR3: TGCGCCAGCACCACGACAACTAGCACAGATACGCAGTATTTT. This gives the protein CASTTTTSTDTQYF.

The V and J genes are TRBV28 and TRBJ1-4; D gene unclear. Trimming stripped 4 bases from V and 4 bases from J, with 25 bases between. From germline, CDR1 is MDHEN and CDR2 SYDVKM. CDR3 size: 19 residues. The CDR3 loop is CASSSIINRPTSNNEKLFF. DNA for the CDR3: TGTGCCAGCAGTTCCATCATTAATCGCCCCACTAGCAATAATGAAAAACTGTTTTTT.

This chain joins TRBV6-1 and TRBJ1-1, with D possibly being TRBD1 (5 bases). V shed 2 bases and J shed 7 bases, with 26 bases lying between them. The germline CDR1 and CDR2 sequences are MNHNS and SASEGT. This CDR3 comprises 18 residues. CDR3 nucleotides: TGTGCCAGCAGTGAAAGATTGGGGGGGTACAGCTTCGGCGGTGAAGCTTTCTTT. It yields the protein CASSERLGGYSFGGEAFF.